These 30 T cell receptor beta chains were sequenced from one sample in a study of OX40 agonist ivuxolimab in advanced cancers. Generated by immunoSEQ multiplex PCR, the TCRdb table keeps only in-frame clones and is missing some. The sample has over 85,000 clones, roughly nine tenths seen once. The sequences come from CD4+ or CD8+ T cells sorted from blood, collected in a trial of the OX40 agonist ivuxolimab. All receptors derive from an adult with an advanced solid tumor such as melanoma, head and neck, liver or kidney cancer.

This sequence joins TRBV28 and TRBJ2-7; the D is unclear. Trimming stripped 8 bases from V and 3 bases from J, with 5 bases between. The CDR3 is 10 amino acids. From germline, CDR1 is MDHEN and CDR2 SYDVKM. The CDR3 protein is CASGRYEQYF. The DNA for the CDR3 is TGTGCCAGCGGCCGCTACGAGCAGTACTTC.

The V gene is TRBV6-5, the J gene TRBJ1-1; TRBD1 might be the D (5 bases). This CDR3 comprises 14 residues. CDR1 is MNHEY, CDR2 SVGAGI, per germline. The V and J ends lost 0 bases and 11 bases respectively, with 16 bases between them. The CDR3 region has the DNA TGTGCCAGCAGTTACTCGAATGTCAGGGCTGGGGCTTTCTTT. This translates into CASSYSNVRAGAFF.

CDR3 DNA: TGTGCCAGCAGTTACTCGGCCACGGACAGGGAAGCTTTCTTT. This translates into CASSYSATDREAFF. The rearrangement joins TRBV6-5 to TRBJ1-1; 7 bases map to TRBD1. Germline V gene sequence: CDR1 MNHEY, CDR2 SVGAGI. This CDR3 region has 14 residues. Germline trimming cut 0 bases from V and 8 bases from J; bases unmatched to any gene: 6.

On this clone: At one of its ends the junction is not consistent with the germline gene, which may arise from a read error. The chain has TRBV10-3 and TRBJ2-7; 7 nucleotides agree with TRBD1. CDR3 length: 11 residues. Germline CDR1 is ENHRY and CDR2 is SYGVKD. The CDR3 sequence: CAIKGDSQPTF. The CDR3 bases are TGTGCCATTAAGGGGGACAGTCAACCCACCTTC.

The chain links TRBV11-2 to TRBJ2-5; no reliable D call. This CDR3 has 13 residues. V lost 3 bases, J lost 2 bases, and 7 bases lay in between. Germline-derived CDR1 and CDR2 are SGHAT and FQNNGV. CDR3 nucleotides: TGTGCCAGCAGCTTCGCAAGACAAGAGACCCAGTACTTC. Its protein is CASSFARQETQYF.

The V gene is TRBV5-1, the J gene TRBJ2-1; D is perhaps TRBD1 (7 bases). V was trimmed by 0 bases and J by 8 bases, leaving 15 bases between them. Looked up from germline, CDR1 is SGHRS and CDR2 is YFSETQ. The CDR3 sequence is 15 residues long. CDR3 protein: CASSLAIDREDEQFF. The CDR3 nucleotides are TGCGCCAGCAGCTTGGCTATAGACAGGGAGGATGAGCAGTTCTTC. The whole variable domain, filled in from reference TRBV5-1 and TRBJ2-1, reads KAGVTQTPRYLIKTRGQQVTLSCSPISGHRSVSWYQQTPGQGLQFLFEYFSETQRNKGNFPGRFSGRQFSNSRSEMNVSTLELGDSALYLCASSLAIDREDEQFFGPGTRLTVL.

V is TRBV4-1 and J is TRBJ1-1, with TRBD1 matching over 8 bases. V lost 1 base, J lost 9 bases, and 10 bases stayed unmatched. CDR1 MGHRA and CDR2 YSYEKL come from the germline V gene. This CDR3 contains 15 residues. Here the CDR3 reads CASSQATTGGPKAFF. DNA of the CDR3: TGCGCCAGCAGCCAAGCCACAACAGGGGGTCCGAAAGCTTTCTTT.

The chain joins TRBV7-6 to TRBJ2-7; TRBD2 matches at 13 bases. CDR1 is SGHVS, CDR2 FNYEAQ, per germline. The junction had 15 bases not matched to a gene; V was cut back by 5 bases and J by 8 bases. The CDR3 is 17 residues long. The CDR3 DNA is TGTGCCAGCAGCGCGACTAGCGGGGGGCTCACCACTACCCAGCAGTACTTC. Its translation: CASSATSGGLTTTQQYF.

The genes are TRBV2 and TRBJ1-5, with 9 bases identical to TRBD1. After removal of 6 bases from V and 5 bases from J, the junction contained 8 bases not matched to a gene. Germline V gene data show CDR1 as SNHLY and CDR2 as FYNNEI. This CDR3 contains 15 residues. Written as DNA, the CDR3 is TGTGCCAGCAGCCAGGGACAGGGTAACCATCAGCCCCAGCATTTT. Translating it yields CASSQGQGNHQPQHF.

The CDR3 loop reads CASSLRYTGELFF. The CDR3 DNA is TGTGCCAGCAGCTTAAGATACACCGGGGAGCTGTTTTTT. The genes are TRBV11-1 and TRBJ2-2; D unclear. The length of the CDR3 is 13 residues. The V end lost 2 bases, the J end lost 3 bases, and 4 bases lay between the germline ends. Germline CDR1 is SGHAT and CDR2 is FQDESV (reference sequence).

The chain combines TRBV7-2 with TRBJ2-3; D is undetermined. Trimming pared 1 base from V and 7 bases from J, leaving 6 bases between. The CDR3 loop spans 12 amino acids. CDR1 and CDR2 (germline): SGHTA, FQGNSA. The CDR3 DNA is TGTGCCAGCAGCTTAGTCCGGCATACGCAGTATTTT. Its translation: CASSLVRHTQYF.

V usage is TRBV4-1 and J usage is TRBJ2-7; 8 positions agree with TRBD1. This CDR3 spans 16 amino acids. Looked up from germline, CDR1 is MGHRA and CDR2 is YSYEKL. V was clipped by 1 base and J by 3 bases; unmatched bases: 8. The CDR3 spells CASSQVLTGDGYEQYF. The CDR3 region has the DNA TGCGCCAGCAGCCAAGTTCTGACAGGGGACGGCTACGAGCAGTACTTC.

This clone was detected only once. This CDR3 is CASCSGEKSYNEQFF. The CDR3, as DNA: TGCGCCAGCTGTTCGGGGGAGAAGTCCTACAATGAGCAGTTCTTC. The chain carries TRBV5-1 and TRBJ2-1; maybe TRBD2 (6 bases). V was shortened by 7 bases and J by 1 base, with 15 bases between the two germline ends. The CDR3 is made up of 15 amino acids. Per the germline V gene, CDR1 is SGHRS and CDR2 is YFSETQ.

The V call is TRBV18, the J call TRBJ1-1; D gene ambiguous. V was shortened by 3 bases and J by 2 bases, with 7 bases between the two germline ends. This CDR3 is built from 13 residues. From germline, CDR1 is KGHSH and CDR2 LQKENI. CDR3 sequence (DNA): TGTGCCAGCTCACCTGGACCCAACACTGAAGCTTTCTTT. Translating gives CASSPGPNTEAFF.

V and J are TRBV2 and TRBJ2-3; no clear D. Germline assignment: CDR1 SNHLY and CDR2 FYNNEI. The CDR3 extends over 16 amino acids. Between the trimmed V and J ends, which lost 1 base and 0 bases, there was a span of 11 bases. The CDR3 protein is CASSEDRRSSTDTQYF. In DNA form, the CDR3 reads TGTGCCAGCAGTGAAGACCGGCGGTCTAGCACAGATACGCAGTATTTT.

The chain couples TRBV27 to TRBJ1-1; TRBD1 is a possible D gene (5 bases). There are 14 residues in the CDR3. CDR1 MNHEY and CDR2 SMNVEV come from the germline V gene (reference sequence). With 5 bases removed from V and 8 bases from J, the gap between germline ends came to 18 bases. CDR3 amino acids: CASSPIETVSEAFF. In DNA form, the CDR3 reads TGTGCCAGCAGTCCCATAGAGACAGTAAGCGAAGCTTTCTTT.

CDR3 DNA sequence: TGTGCCACCAGAACTCCGGGGATAAACTATGGCTACACCTTC. It translates to CATRTPGINYGYTF. The rearrangement links TRBV15 to TRBJ1-2; D unresolved. The germline V gene encodes CDR1 LNHNV and CDR2 YYDKDF (reference sequence). V was trimmed by 6 bases and J by 2 bases, leaving 13 bases between them. The CDR3 extends over 14 amino acids. Using reference TRBV15 and TRBJ1-2 for the parts outside the CDR3, the full variable domain is DAMVIQNPRYQVTQFGKPVTLSCSQTLNHNVMYWYQQKSSQAPKLLFHYYDKDFNNEADTPDNFQSRRPNTSFCFLDIRSPGLGDTAMYLCATRTPGINYGYTFGSGTRLTVV.

The rearrangement links TRBV30 to TRBJ1-5; D gene uncertain. The CDR3 spans 14 residues. CDR1 and CDR2 from the germline V gene are GTSNPN and SVGIG (reference sequence). Trimming left V 0 bases short and J 4 bases short, with 10 bases between. The CDR3 region is CAWSVLSENQPQHF. The CDR3 coding sequence is TGTGCCTGGAGTGTACTCTCAGAGAATCAGCCCCAGCATTTT.

This chain connects TRBV14 to TRBJ1-1; 7 nucleotides line up with TRBD1. This CDR3 is built from 15 residues. The germline V gene has CDR1 SGHDN and CDR2 FVKESK. Losses at the gene ends were 2 bases for V and 8 bases for J; bases not matched to a gene: 11. The CDR3 spells CASSQQRDSWEEAFF. CDR3 nucleotides: TGTGCCAGCAGCCAACAACGGGACAGTTGGGAGGAAGCTTTCTTT.

This clone appeared a few times. The gene calls are TRBV19 and TRBJ1-1; maybe TRBD1 (6 bases). Trimming took off 5 bases at V and 0 bases at J, with 13 bases between the two ends. Germline CDR1 reads LNHDA; CDR2 reads SQIVND (reference sequence). The CDR3 covers 15 residues. The CDR3 spells CASSLGQPMNTEAFF. CDR3 DNA sequence: TGTGCCAGTAGTCTGGGACAACCTATGAACACTGAAGCTTTCTTT.

This chain links TRBV15 with TRBJ2-1; 7 positions match TRBD2. V lost 0 bases to trimming and J lost 1 base; unmatched junction nucleotides: 9. The V gene's germline CDR1 is LNHNV and CDR2 YYDKDF (reference sequence). The CDR3 spans 18 residues. The CDR3 sequence: CATSRDPLAGASYNEQFF. The CDR3, as DNA: TGTGCCACCAGCAGAGATCCGTTGGCGGGAGCTTCCTACAATGAGCAGTTCTTC.

The chain recombines TRBV12-5 with TRBJ2-1; D gene unclear. Trimming removed 1 base from V and 0 bases from J, with 7 bases in between. The CDR3 runs 15 residues. CDR1 is LGHNT, CDR2 FRNRAP, per germline. The CDR3: CASGLESSSYNEQFF. DNA for the CDR3: TGTGCTAGTGGTTTGGAGAGTAGCTCCTACAATGAGCAGTTCTTC.

The CDR3 nucleotides read TGTGCCAGCAGCTTTCGTCGCGCTCTGGGCACTGAAGCTTTCTTT. Encoded protein: CASSFRRALGTEAFF. The gene calls are TRBV11-2 and TRBJ1-1, with D unresolved. With 3 bases removed from V and 4 bases from J, the gap between germline ends came to 15 bases. The CDR3 is 15 amino acids. Germline assignment: CDR1 SGHAT and CDR2 FQNNGV.

The chain is built from TRBV7-2 and TRBJ2-1, with D possibly being TRBD1 (5 bases). V was shortened by 2 bases and J by 0 bases, with 11 bases between the two germline ends. The V gene's germline CDR1 is SGHTA and CDR2 FQGNSA. The CDR3 consists of 16 residues. The CDR3 bases are TGTGCCAGCAGCTTATCGACAGACAGCTCCTACAATGAGCAGTTCTTC. As protein: CASSLSTDSSYNEQFF.

This sequence joins TRBV6-5 and TRBJ2-3; TRBD1 aligns across 7 bases. Germline CDR1 is MNHEY and CDR2 is SVGAGI. Losses at the gene ends were 8 bases for V and 3 bases for J; bases not matched to a gene: 11. This CDR3 comprises 15 residues. CDR3 in DNA: TGTGCCAGCGGAGACAGGGCTTTTGTAACAGATACGCAGTATTTT. It translates to CASGDRAFVTDTQYF.

The CDR3: CASSLYREGTDTQYF. For the CDR3, the DNA is TGTGCCAGCAGTTTATATCGGGAGGGCACAGATACGCAGTATTTT. The V call is TRBV27, the J call TRBJ2-3; 7 nucleotides match TRBD2. The germline V gene encodes CDR1 MNHEY and CDR2 SMNVEV (reference sequence). This CDR3 has 15 amino acids. V trimming: 1 base; J trimming: 1 base; junction bases outside the gene matches: 2.

This rearrangement joins TRBV11-2 to TRBJ2-1; the match to TRBD2 covers 9 bases. Trimming at V came to 3 bases and at J to 0 bases, leaving 0 bases not matched to a gene. The CDR3 has 15 residues. Germline V gene data show CDR1 as SGHAT and CDR2 as FQNNGV. CDR3: CASSFSGSSYNEQFF. Written as DNA, the CDR3 is TGTGCCAGCAGCTTTAGCGGGAGCTCCTACAATGAGCAGTTCTTC.

This chain joins TRBV4-2 and TRBJ2-2, with 13 nucleotides matching TRBD2. This CDR3 comprises 17 residues. Unmatched junction bases numbered 6, after V lost 0 bases and J lost 8 bases. Per the germline V gene, CDR1 is LGHNA and CDR2 is YNFKEQ. CDR3 in DNA: TGTGCCAGCAGCCAAGACAGGACTAGCGGGAGACCAGGGGAGCTGTTTTTT. It codes for CASSQDRTSGRPGELFF.

This chain uses TRBV30 with TRBJ2-4; 9 positions match TRBD1. The CDR3 totals 13 residues. Germline trimming cut 2 bases from V and 6 bases from J; bases unmatched to any gene: 2. Germline values: CDR1 GTSNPN, CDR2 SVGIG (reference sequence). CDR3 sequence reads: CAWSPGQGNIQYF. The CDR3 DNA follows: TGTGCCTGGAGTCCGGGACAGGGAAACATTCAGTACTTC.

The chain has TRBV9 and TRBJ1-3; D is ambiguous. The V gene's germline CDR1 is SGDLS and CDR2 YYNGEE. The CDR3 runs 14 residues. V dropped 0 bases and J dropped 0 bases, with 4 bases sitting between them. CDR3 sequence (DNA): TGTGCCAGCAGCGTAGACAGCTCTGGAAACACCATATATTTT. The encoded protein is CASSVDSSGNTIYF. Full variable domain (missing parts from reference TRBV9 and TRBJ1-3): DSGVTQTPKHLITATGQRVTLRCSPRSGDLSVYWYQQSLDQGLQFLIQYYNGEERAKGNILERFSAQQFPDLHSELNLSSLELGDSALYFCASSVDSSGNTIYFGEGSWLTVV.